Listed below are T cell receptor beta chains from one sample, sequenced in a study of response to subunit inactivated influenza vaccine. MiXCR, run by TCRdb on the RT-PCR reads, gives a single entry per CDR3 protein. The sample includes more than 400,000 distinct CDR3 sequences, approximately 11% of them seen just once. This specimen consisted of PBMCs from blood, obtained around seven weeks after vaccination. These receptors were collected from a man aged 50-60 years who received an inactivated influenza vaccine. Each CDR3 is given with its conserved first and last residue. D genes are given only for firm matches. Size tells how often a clone was seen (once, few, many) or the class of an expanded clone, and some rows leave it out.

cdr3_length,v_call,d_call,j_call,clone_size,cdr3_nt,cdr3_aa
15,TRBV5-1,NA,TRBJ2-7,NA,TGCGCCAGCAGCACCCAAGGGGGGGGCTCCTACGAGCAGTACTTC,CASSTQGGGSYEQYF
14,TRBV15,TRBD2,TRBJ2-1,many,TGTGCCACCAGCAGGGATACTAGCGGGCGAGCGCAGTTCTTC,CATSRDTSGRAQFF
14,TRBV9,TRBD1,TRBJ2-7,many,TGTGCCAGCAGCGTAGGACAGGGCAACTACGAGCAGTACTTC,CASSVGQGNYEQYF
14,TRBV12-3/TRBV12-4,NA,TRBJ2-1,few,TGTGCCAGCATACCGGGACACGCCAATAAAGAGCAGTTCTTC,CASIPGHANKEQFF
13,TRBV7-9,NA,TRBJ1-1,few,TGTGCCAGCAGCTCGGGGGGAAGGACTGAAGCTTTCTTT,CASSSGGRTEAFF
17,TRBV5-1,NA,TRBJ2-6,few,TGCGCCAGCAGCTTGATACTCGGCGTCCCTGGGGCCAACGTCCTGACTTTC,CASSLILGVPGANVLTF
16,TRBV28,NA,TRBJ2-5,few,TGTGCCAGCAGTTTGGCCAGGCCTACCTCCCAAGAGACCCAGTACTTC,CASSLARPTSQETQYF
17,TRBV12-3/TRBV12-4,TRBD2,TRBJ2-3,few,TGTGCCAGCAGCCCTCGTCTAGCGGGGGGGCCACGAGATACGCAGTATTTT,CASSPRLAGGPRDTQYF
18,TRBV11-2,TRBD1,TRBJ2-7,NA,TGTGCCAGCAGCTTAAGGGGGGACAGGGAAACTATATCCTACGAGCAGTACTTC,CASSLRGDRETISYEQYF
14,TRBV20-1,NA,TRBJ1-2,few,TGCAGTGCTAGGGTTCTCACGTTTTCTTATGGCTACACCTTC,CSARVLTFSYGYTF
16,TRBV6-5,NA,TRBJ2-3,few,TGTGCCAGCAGTTACACCGGGGCCGATCCGGCAGATACGCAGTATTTT,CASSYTGADPADTQYF
16,TRBV4-3,NA,TRBJ2-7,few,TGCGCCAGCAGCCAAGAATTTGCCGGGACAACCTACGAGCAGTACTTC,CASSQEFAGTTYEQYF
15,TRBV12-3/TRBV12-4,NA,TRBJ2-3,NA,TGTGCCAGCAGTCCCCCCAACGGGGCCACAGATACGCAGTATTTT,CASSPPNGATDTQYF
16,TRBV7-9,NA,TRBJ2-4,NA,TGTGCCAGCAGCGGGCCGATCACGGGGGCCAAAAACATTCAGTACTTC,CASSGPITGAKNIQYF
16,TRBV6-2/TRBV6-3,TRBD1,TRBJ2-1,few,TGTGCCAGTTCTCCAGGGGGCCCTCACCCCTACAATGAGCAGTTCTTC,CASSPGGPHPYNEQFF
14,TRBV11-2,TRBD2,TRBJ2-3,many,TGTGCCAGCAGCCCGAGACTAGCCACAGATACGCAGTATTTT,CASSPRLATDTQYF
13,TRBV20-1,NA,TRBJ2-7,many,TGCAGTGCTCCACTGGGCAGGGGTAGCGAGCAGTACTTC,CSAPLGRGSEQYF
17,TRBV4-2,NA,TRBJ2-7,many,TGTGCCAGCAGCCAAGAAATAGGGGCGAACTATTTCTACGAGCAGTACTTC,CASSQEIGANYFYEQYF
14,TRBV15,NA,TRBJ2-7,few,TGTGCCACCAGCAGAGATGTGGGGAGGTACGAGCAGTACTTC,CATSRDVGRYEQYF
14,TRBV7-9,NA,TRBJ1-4,NA,TGTGCCAGCAGCTCGGACGCTCTTAATGAAAAACTGTTTTTT,CASSSDALNEKLFF
17,TRBV12-3/TRBV12-4,NA,TRBJ2-7,many,TGTGCCAGCAGTTTTAGTTTGGTCAGGGAATATCGGAACGAGCAGTACTTC,CASSFSLVREYRNEQYF
18,TRBV4-1,TRBD2,TRBJ2-3,NA,TGCGCCAGCAGCCCCGGACTAGCGGTACTCTCTAGCACAGATACGCAGTATTTT,CASSPGLAVLSSTDTQYF
14,TRBV4-1,NA,TRBJ2-1,few,TGCGCCAGCAGCCAAGGGAGTTCCCACAATGAGCAGTTCTTC,CASSQGSSHNEQFF
16,TRBV6-5,TRBD2,TRBJ2-3,NA,TGTGCCAGCAGTTACTACAGGACTAGCGGGGGAGATACGCAGTATTTT,CASSYYRTSGGDTQYF
13,TRBV15,NA,TRBJ2-4,many,TGTGCCACCAGCAGAGATTTTATGGGGTTTCAGTACTTC,CATSRDFMGFQYF
14,TRBV6-2/TRBV6-3,NA,TRBJ1-2,few,TGTGCCAGCAGCAGACAAGGGACCCGTTATGGCTACACCTTC,CASSRQGTRYGYTF
17,TRBV7-9,NA,TRBJ2-4,NA,TGTGCCAGCAGCCCTTACATTACCGGGACAAGCAAAAACATTCAGTACTTC,CASSPYITGTSKNIQYF
11,TRBV20-1,NA,TRBJ2-1,NA,TGCAGTGCATCCCGAAGGGCGGAGCAGTTCTTC,CSASRRAEQFF
15,TRBV6-5,NA,TRBJ2-7,few,TGTGCCAGCAGTTACTATATAATGGGAGCCTACGAGCAGTACTTC,CASSYYIMGAYEQYF
13,TRBV29-1,TRBD2,TRBJ2-7,many,TGCAGCGTTAGAACTAGCGGATCCTACGAGCAGTACTTC,CSVRTSGSYEQYF
13,TRBV20-1,NA,TRBJ1-2,few,TGCAGTGCTAGCGGGGGAATATACTATGGCTACACCTTC,CSASGGIYYGYTF
14,TRBV11-1,NA,TRBJ2-1,NA,TGTGCCAGCAGCTCCGACCTGGGCTACAATGAGCAGTTCTTC,CASSSDLGYNEQFF
14,TRBV20-1,TRBD1,TRBJ2-3,many,TGCAGTGCTAGAGTACAGGGGTTCTCGGATACGCAGTATTTT,CSARVQGFSDTQYF
14,TRBV12-3/TRBV12-4,NA,TRBJ1-2,NA,TGTGCCAGCAGTGCCGGGACAAGTTTCGATGGCTACACCTTC,CASSAGTSFDGYTF
16,TRBV18,TRBD1,TRBJ1-2,once,TGTGCCAGCTCACCAGACGTTTCAGGGGGGACGCGTGGCTACACCTTC,CASSPDVSGGTRGYTF
14,TRBV5-1,TRBD1,TRBJ2-3,NA,TGCGCCAGCACCCAGGGGGCTCCGGCAGATACGCAGTATTTT,CASTQGAPADTQYF
14,TRBV7-9,NA,TRBJ1-5,NA,TGTGCCAGCAGCCCAGTCGACAGCTATCAGCCCCAGCATTTT,CASSPVDSYQPQHF
15,TRBV6-1,TRBD1,TRBJ1-5,NA,TGTGCCAGCAGACGGGACAGTTATAGCAATCAGCCCCAGCATTTT,CASRRDSYSNQPQHF
15,TRBV20-1,NA,TRBJ2-3,few,TGCAGTGCTAGAGCTCTTAAAACGCTCACAGATACGCAGTATTTT,CSARALKTLTDTQYF
14,TRBV5-8,NA,TRBJ2-7,NA,TGTGCCAGCAGACCCGGACAGAACTCCTACGAGCAGTACTTC,CASRPGQNSYEQYF
16,TRBV30,NA,TRBJ2-3,few,TGTGCCTGGAGTAAACCCCGATGGAGAATCCCAGATACGCAGTATTTT,CAWSKPRWRIPDTQYF
14,TRBV5-5,TRBD2,TRBJ2-5,NA,TGTGCCAGCAGCTTGATGGGACTACGGGAGACCCAGTACTTC,CASSLMGLRETQYF
15,TRBV6-2/TRBV6-3,TRBD1,TRBJ2-5,NA,TGTGCCAGCAGTACCCGGACAGGGGGCGAAGAGACCCAGTACTTC,CASSTRTGGEETQYF
13,TRBV29-1,NA,TRBJ1-2,many,TGCAGCGTTGGGATGGGGCGAAGCTATGGCTACACCTTC,CSVGMGRSYGYTF
13,TRBV19,NA,TRBJ1-5,few,TGTGCCAGTAGTACACAGGGCCGCCAGCCCCAGCATTTT,CASSTQGRQPQHF
14,TRBV6-2/TRBV6-3,NA,TRBJ2-1,many,TGTGCCAGCAGTTACTCCGCAGGTTCCAATGAGCAGTTCTTC,CASSYSAGSNEQFF
15,TRBV25-1,NA,TRBJ2-2,few,TGTGCCAGCAGTGCTACCCGGCGCCGGTCCGGGGAGCTGTTTTTT,CASSATRRRSGELFF
15,TRBV7-8,TRBD1,TRBJ2-7,few,TGTGCCAGCAGCTTAGAGGGGACAGTCTCCTACGAGCAGTACTTC,CASSLEGTVSYEQYF
20,TRBV29-1,NA,TRBJ2-4,many,TGCAGCGTAGAAGAATCCGGGACAAGGAATGGACTACTAGCCAAAAACATTCAGTACTTC,CSVEESGTRNGLLAKNIQYF
15,TRBV7-6,TRBD1,TRBJ2-5,few,TGTGCCAGCAGCTTAGCACAGGGGGTCCAAGAGACCCAGTACTTC,CASSLAQGVQETQYF
14,TRBV15,NA,TRBJ2-7,NA,TGTGCCACCAGCCCTCGGGACACCATCTACGAGCAGTACTTC,CATSPRDTIYEQYF
15,TRBV12-3/TRBV12-4,TRBD2,TRBJ2-2,few,TGTGCCAGCAGTACTAGCGGGAGTAGGACCGGGGAGCTGTTTTTT,CASSTSGSRTGELFF
15,TRBV4-2,NA,TRBJ2-3,many,TGTGCCAGCAGCCAAGGCCCGGGGGTCGCAGATACGCAGTATTTT,CASSQGPGVADTQYF
12,TRBV12-3/TRBV12-4,NA,TRBJ2-7,NA,TGTGCCAGCAGTTTTTTCGGGGGTGAGCAGTACTTC,CASSFFGGEQYF
15,TRBV18,NA,TRBJ2-3,NA,TGTGCCAGCTCAACCGATCCCCTTAGGCCAGATACGCAGTATTTT,CASSTDPLRPDTQYF
13,TRBV24-1,NA,TRBJ1-2,few,TGTGCCACCAGTGATACGGGGAACTATGGCTACACCTTC,CATSDTGNYGYTF
15,TRBV7-8,NA,TRBJ2-2,few,TGTGCCAGCAGTCCGCGGGCAGCCGGCACCGGGGAGCTGTTTTTT,CASSPRAAGTGELFF
14,TRBV29-1,NA,TRBJ2-6,NA,TGCAGCGTTGGTCTGGGCTCTGGGGCCAACGTCCTGACTTTC,CSVGLGSGANVLTF
17,TRBV6-5,TRBD1,TRBJ1-2,NA,TGTGCCAGCAGTTATGGGACAGGGGCCTTTCCTAACTATGGCTACACCTTC,CASSYGTGAFPNYGYTF